This T cell receptor (beta chain) stems from a study of cytomegalovirus exposure and HLA in healthy donors. Study as a whole: An early release of data contained about 85 million unique TCRs, which came from HLA-typed donors.

Worth noting for this clone: Its specificity is unknown.

The V and J ends lost 2 bases and 7 bases respectively, with 14 bases between them. This CDR3 has 15 amino acids. The germline V gene has CDR1 SGHDN and CDR2 FVKESK. In the PCR, 60 Vbeta and 13 Jbeta primers were used. Libraries were prepared by immunoSEQ multiplex PCR; TCRdb keeps only in-frame clonotypes and omits some of them. The data hold 150,000 or so clones, with approximately 81% observed a single time. The study, taken as a whole, reports: TRBV6-2, TRBV6-3 and other indistinguishable V segments were excluded.

The sample taken for sequencing was PBMCs. The chain uses TRBV14 and TRBJ1-4; D gene unclear. The clonotype comes from a woman between 18 and 30 years old in good health and CMV-seronegative. The CDR3 is CASSQKGRGFEKLFF. The DNA for the CDR3 is TGTGCCAGCAGCCAAAAAGGGAGAGGTTTTGAAAAACTGTTTTTT.